The sample holds one count of the clone carrying this TCR beta chain. A junction end diverges from the germline sequence, so it may reflect a read error. The sample comes from a study of blood T cell repertoires in COVID-19. In the study overall: Samples came from the United States, Italy and Spain, spanning acute and convalescent COVID-19.

Data came from immunoSEQ multiplex PCR; TCRdb stores just in-frame clones and leaves some out. The sample includes some 490,000 clones, approximately 90% of them seen just once. Germline CDR1 is SGHNT and CDR2 is YYREEE (reference sequence). CDR3 size: 14 residues. Study members were between about 18 and 89 years old and lived in around 24 US regions. Grouping used clinical history reported by participants in a survey and questionnaire. The recovered donors of Cohort 3 showed two negative PCRs, clearance, or symptom resolution. This sequence joins TRBV5-4 and TRBJ1-4, with 11 bases that match TRBD1. Sequencing input: PBMCs or T cells enriched from blood (not recorded which). This sequence originates from a woman aged 60 to 75 who had recovered from COVID-19. The CDR3: CASSLDRGREKLFF. The CDR3 coding sequence is TGTGCCAGCAGTTTGGACAGGGGGCGTGAAAAACTGTTTTTT.